The 20 T cell receptor beta chains below come from one sample, sequenced in a study of human T cells and chemical hapten exposure. MiXCR was run by TCRdb on the 5' RACE reads, yielding one entry per CDR3 protein. The sample has about 140,000 distinct CDR3 sequences; 4.1% are singletons. Someone pulled total RNA out of unfractionated whole blood. The origin of the receptors is a female donor in good health.

This clonotype was found a few times. The chain has TRBV10-3 and TRBJ2-7, with 7 bases aligning to TRBD1. Germline V lookup: CDR1 ENHRY, CDR2 SYGVKD. The ends lost 2 bases at V and 6 bases at J; junction bases unmatched: 1. The CDR3 has 12 amino acids. CDR3 sequence (DNA): TGTGCCATCAGTGAGACAGGGGCCGAGCAGTACTTC. Amino acid sequence: CAISETGAEQYF.

V and J are TRBV15 and TRBJ1-1; D is unresolved. CDR3 length: 13 residues. Germline-derived CDR1 and CDR2 are LNHNV and YYDKDF (reference sequence). Trimming cost V 0 bases and J 11 bases, with 13 bases left between them. The CDR3 here is CATSRDVAGGAFF. The CDR3 DNA sequence: TGTGCCACCAGCAGAGATGTAGCAGGAGGCGCTTTCTTT. Looking up the rest from reference TRBV15 and TRBJ1-1 gives the full variable domain: DAMVIQNPRYQVTQFGKPVTLSCSQTLNHNVMYWYQQKSSQAPKLLFHYYDKDFNNEADTPDNFQSRRPNTSFCFLDIRSPGLGDTAMYLCATSRDVAGGAFFGQGTRLTVV.

At least ten counts were recorded for this clonotype. The chain recombines TRBV24-1 with TRBJ2-3, with 9 bases that match TRBD1. The CDR3 runs 17 residues. Trimming took 4 bases from V and 4 from J; bases not matched to a gene: 11. Germline loops: CDR1 KGHDR, CDR2 SFDVKD. The CDR3 DNA reads as TGTGCCACCAGTGACTCCACCGGGACAGGGAAGCCAGATACGCAGTATTTT. Translation: CATSDSTGTGKPDTQYF.

This clonotype was observed a single time. The gene calls are TRBV20-1 and TRBJ1-5; a weak D match, TRBD1 (6 bases). The CDR3 length is 15 residues. Germline CDR1 reads DFQATT; CDR2 reads SNEGSKA (reference sequence). Trimming shortened V by 0 bases and J by 0 bases, and 9 bases separated the two germline ends. The CDR3 reads CSAREGGDSNQPQHF. DNA for the CDR3: TGCAGTGCTAGAGAGGGGGGCGATAGCAATCAGCCCCAGCATTTT.

This clonotype was detected only a few times. The chain uses TRBV4-1 and TRBJ2-3; 7 positions match TRBD2. There are 16 residues in the CDR3. V lost 2 bases, J lost 2 bases, and 7 bases stayed unmatched. Germline CDR1 is MGHRA and CDR2 is YSYEKL. CDR3 coding DNA: TGCGCCAGCAGCCAACCGGCTAGCGGAGACACAGATACGCAGTATTTT. Its protein product is CASSQPASGDTDTQYF.

In its sample, this clonotype was seen many times. The CDR3 here is CASSEDGMSNQPQHF. CDR3 bases: TGTGCCAGCAGTGAAGACGGAATGAGCAATCAGCCCCAGCATTTT. This chain connects TRBV2 to TRBJ1-5; the D is unclear. The CDR3 contains 15 residues. The V and J ends lost 1 base and 1 base respectively, with 8 bases between them. Germline V gene data show CDR1 as SNHLY and CDR2 as FYNNEI.

In its sample, this clonotype was seen many times. J is TRBJ1-1 and V is TRBV6-2 or TRBV6-3, with D possibly being TRBD1 (6 bases). V gave up 2 bases and J gave up 4 bases, with 11 bases separating them. CDR1 and CDR2 (germline): MNHEY, SVGEGT. The CDR3 runs 14 residues. The CDR3 region has the DNA TGTGCCAGCAGTTACAGGGGGTCTGGCACTGAAGCTTTCTTT. Protein sequence: CASSYRGSGTEAFF.

The chain uses TRBV19 and TRBJ2-2; TRBD2 is a possible D gene (6 bases). This CDR3 spans 15 amino acids. The V gene's germline CDR1 is LNHDA and CDR2 SQIVND (reference sequence). V shed 5 bases and J shed 4 bases, with 14 bases lying between them. The chain's CDR3 is CASSPSAGSTGELFF. The CDR3 DNA reads as TGTGCCAGTAGTCCCTCGGCGGGGAGCACCGGGGAGCTGTTTTTT.

About this clonotype itself: A much larger clone is a single base away; this may be a read error. The genes are TRBV20-1 and TRBJ1-1; 10 bases map to TRBD1. There are 16 residues in the CDR3. Germline V gene lookup returns CDR1 DFQATT and CDR2 SNEGSKA (reference sequence). V was clipped by 0 bases and J by 6 bases; unmatched bases: 10. The CDR3 region is CSARDWTGGRAPEAFF. Here the CDR3 DNA reads TGCAGTGCTAGAGACTGGACAGGGGGTCGGGCTCCTGAAGCTTTCTTT.

This clonotype was picked up a small number of times. The chain uses TRBV6-5 and TRBJ2-7; D perhaps matches TRBD2 (5 bases). Trimming shortened V by 3 bases and J by 3 bases, and 15 bases separated the two germline ends. Germline-derived CDR1 and CDR2 are MNHEY and SVGAGI. The CDR3 is made up of 15 amino acids. CDR3 loop: CASSYRGRWGYEQYF. The DNA of the CDR3 is TGTGCCAGCAGTTATCGGGGTAGATGGGGCTACGAGCAGTACTTC.

The gene calls are TRBV6-1 and TRBJ2-3; a weak D match, TRBD2 (7 bases). Germline V gene sequence: CDR1 MNHNS, CDR2 SASEGT. V lost 4 bases and J lost 4, with 18 bases in between. The CDR3 extends over 16 amino acids. The CDR3 DNA reads as TGTGCCAGCAGTGCCTGGGGGGGCTCTCACGCAGATACGCAGTATTTT. Residues: CASSAWGGSHADTQYF.

This clonotype appeared many times. The chain couples TRBV6-4 to TRBJ2-3, with 8 bases matching TRBD2. Germline loops: CDR1 MRHNA, CDR2 SNTAGT. V dropped 5 bases and J dropped 7; count of bases not matched to a gene: 5. The CDR3 has 13 amino acids. The CDR3 here is CASSRGGDNTQYF. The DNA for the CDR3 is TGTGCCAGCAGTCGGGGGGGGGATAATACGCAGTATTTT.

This clonotype was observed many times. This rearrangement joins TRBV19 to TRBJ1-5; no definite D call. This CDR3 region has 14 residues. Germline V gene data show CDR1 as LNHDA and CDR2 as SQIVND (reference sequence). V was trimmed by 9 bases and J by 2 bases, leaving 14 bases between them. The CDR3, as DNA: TGTGCCAGCCAGCCAGACCAGGGCAATCAGCCCCAGCATTTT. Translation: CASQPDQGNQPQHF.

This clonotype has ten or more counts. The rearrangement uses TRBV12-3 or TRBV12-4 and TRBJ2-7, with TRBD1 identical over 8 bases. Germline trimming cut 8 bases from V and 4 bases from J; bases unmatched to any gene: 10. The CDR3 is 14 amino acids. CDR3 bases: TGTGCCAGCTGTTCGCGGGACAGGCCGTACGAGCAGTACTTC. Encoded protein: CASCSRDRPYEQYF.

This clonotype showed up many times. The J gene is TRBJ2-5, the V gene TRBV5-1; 7 nucleotides line up with TRBD2. Trimming removed 4 bases from V and 2 bases from J; junction bases left unmatched: 5. CDR3 length: 14 residues. CDR1 is SGHRS and CDR2 is YFSETQ in the germline V gene. CDR3 DNA sequence: TGCGCCAGCAGCGGCGGGACTACACAAGAGACCCAGTACTTC. Translating gives CASSGGTTQETQYF.

This clonotype was counted at least ten times. This sequence joins TRBV5-1 and TRBJ2-1; D is unresolved. V was shortened by 0 bases and J by 5 bases, with 6 bases between the two germline ends. Germline V gives CDR1 SGHRS, CDR2 YFSETQ. The CDR3 is made up of 13 amino acids. DNA for the CDR3: TGCGCCAGCAGCTTGGGGGTGGACAATGAGCAGTTCTTC. Protein: CASSLGVDNEQFF.

At least ten counts were recorded for this clonotype. The rearrangement joins TRBV6-5 to TRBJ2-1, with TRBD2 matching 9 bases. Unmatched junction bases numbered 10, after V lost 2 bases and J lost 5 bases. This CDR3 contains 17 residues. The germline V gene encodes CDR1 MNHEY and CDR2 SVGAGI. The CDR3 sequence: CASSYQGLAVKNNEQFF. CDR3 nucleotide sequence: TGTGCCAGCAGTTACCAGGGACTAGCTGTGAAGAACAATGAGCAGTTCTTC.

This clonotype was counted ten times or more. The chain links TRBV7-2 to TRBJ1-6; TRBD1 aligns across 8 bases. The CDR3 runs to 15 residues. The J segment lost 9 bases and the V segment lost 2 bases, leaving 6 bases of the junction unmatched. The germline V gene has CDR1 SGHTA and CDR2 FQGNSA. CDR3 amino acids: CASSLKQGEFSPLHF. The CDR3 DNA reads TGTGCCAGCAGCTTAAAACAGGGGGAATTTTCACCCCTCCACTTT.

This clonotype was recorded many times. This chain links TRBV4-2 with TRBJ2-7, with TRBD1 identical over 8 bases. V gave up 0 bases and J gave up 7 bases; unmatched junction bases: 5. Germline V gene lookup returns CDR1 LGHNA and CDR2 YNFKEQ. This CDR3 comprises 14 residues. The CDR3 region is CASSQDAGGREQYF. The CDR3 DNA sequence: TGTGCCAGCAGCCAAGACGCAGGGGGCCGAGAGCAGTACTTC.

This clonotype has a count of ten or more. The chain recombines TRBV5-5 with TRBJ1-2; tentatively, D is TRBD1 (6 bases). The CDR3 has 16 residues. V was clipped by 4 bases and J by 7 bases, with 23 bases between them. Germline CDR1 is SGHKS and CDR2 is YYEKEE (reference sequence). CDR3 sequence reads: CASSRTGRGLSSGYTF. For the CDR3, the DNA is TGTGCCAGCAGCCGGACGGGCAGGGGATTAAGTAGTGGCTACACCTTC.